One T cell receptor (beta chain) is described in this entry. Its antigen is as yet unknown. This entry belongs to a study of shared clonotypes between healthy human individuals. Study context: A donor's plate count was three for CD4 naive and three for CD4 memory; CD8 naive had two and CD8 memory one. Study results and limitations: A few donors showed sharing of around 5% of naive CD4 clonotypes.

The table came from immunoSEQ multiplex PCR; TCRdb's copy has only in-frame clones and leaves some out. The table includes about 960,000 clones, 70% to 85% detected once. Memory CD4+ cells were the fraction left after CD45RA+ naive selection. CDR3 size: 15 residues. This TCR derives from a man aged 18-30 years in good health. The V and J genes are TRBV21-1 and TRBJ1-5. TRBV21-1 is classified as a pseudogene. The specimen sequenced was memory CD4+ T cells sorted from blood. The subset was: CD45RA-negative fraction. CDR3 region: CASGARHGESRPQHF. CDR3 in DNA: TGTGCCAGCGGAGCCAGGCACGGGGAAAGTAGGCCCCAGCATTTT.